This TCR beta chain emerged from a study of identical twins. Study-wide findings and caveats: Analyses of zero insertions could, in part, be confounded by invariant MAIT and iNKT cells.

This clonotype has a handful of counts. The antigen remains undetermined. This CDR3 contains 14 residues. V was shortened by 2 bases and J by 8 bases, with 15 bases between the two germline ends. Germline loops: CDR1 MNHEY, CDR2 SVGAGI. TCRdb recomputed calls from the 5' RACE reads with MiXCR, one row per CDR3 protein. The top ten hold 4% to 4.5% of the sample, which has about 690,000 distinct CDR3 sequences, over 20% seen once. In addition, the sample was reused for a study of T cells expressing NK-cell markers.

Sequencing was done on a sample of PBMCs. This receptor was obtained from a woman under 30 in good health. The V gene is TRBV6-5, the J gene TRBJ1-1; maybe TRBD1 (6 bases). CDR3 DNA: TGTGCCAGCAGTTACGGGACACCGAAAAGGGAAGCTTTCTTT. It encodes CASSYGTPKREAFF.